The 32 T cell receptor beta chains below all came from one sample that was sequenced in a study of control samples from healthy donors and cancer patients. Measured with immunoSEQ multiplex PCR; TCRdb has only the in-frame clones, and not every one. The sample gives about 79,000 clones, more than 85% of which show up once; over 1% is in the top ten. The sample taken for sequencing was PBMCs. The receptors shown here come from a woman aged 40-49 years with lung cancer.

The chain combines TRBV30 with TRBJ1-4; 12 nucleotides match TRBD1. This CDR3 is built from 14 residues. Looked up from germline, CDR1 is GTSNPN and CDR2 is SVGIG (reference sequence). Trimming removed 5 bases from V and 7 bases from J; junction bases left unmatched: 5. The CDR3 region has the DNA TGTGCCTGGGGGAGGGGACAGGGGGCTGAAAAACTGTTTTTT. Amino acids: CAWGRGQGAEKLFF.

The V gene is TRBV27, the J gene TRBJ2-7; the D is unclear. Per germline, CDR1 MNHEY and CDR2 SMNVEV (reference sequence). V was shortened by 6 bases and J by 0 bases, with 9 bases between the two germline ends. The CDR3 runs 13 residues. The CDR3 nucleotides are TGTGCCAGCAGCAACGGACCCTCCTACGAGCAGTACTTC. It codes for CASSNGPSYEQYF.

The V gene is TRBV27, the J gene TRBJ2-7; 8 nucleotides align to TRBD2. CDR1 and CDR2 (germline): MNHEY, SMNVEV (reference sequence). V shed 5 bases and J 3 bases; nucleotides not matched to a gene: 3. This CDR3 contains 13 residues. The CDR3 loop is CASSPRGGYEQYF. The CDR3 nucleotides read TGTGCCAGCAGTCCCCGGGGGGGCTACGAGCAGTACTTC.

V and J are TRBV10-3 and TRBJ2-3, with 12 nucleotides matching TRBD2. Germline V gene sequence: CDR1 ENHRY, CDR2 SYGVKD. This CDR3 region has 19 residues. The ends lost 0 bases at V and 0 bases at J; junction bases unmatched: 7. CDR3 nucleotide sequence: TGTGCCATCAGTGAGTCGGGGACTAGCGGGTACCCTAGCACAGATACGCAGTATTTT. Protein: CAISESGTSGYPSTDTQYF.

V is TRBV11-3 and J is TRBJ2-5; D gene ambiguous. The V end was cut by 9 bases, the J end by 1 base, with 6 bases between. This CDR3 contains 11 residues. The germline gives CDR1 SGHNT, CDR2 YENEEA. The CDR3 bases are TGTGCCAGTGCATCCCAAGAGACCCAGTACTTC. This encodes CASASQETQYF. The full variable domain, in which reference TRBV11-3 and TRBJ2-5 provide the parts outside the CDR3, is EAGVVQSPRYKIIEKKQPVAFWCNPISGHNTLYWYLQNLGQGPELLIRYENEEAVDDSQLPKDRFSAERLKGVDSTLKIQPAELGDSAVYLCASASQETQYFGPGTRLLVL.

This clone occurred once. This chain uses TRBV5-6 with TRBJ2-2; TRBD1 might be the D (5 bases). V lost 4 bases to trimming and J lost 5 bases, with 12 bases between them. The CDR3 is made up of 14 amino acids. In germline, CDR1 is SGHDT, CDR2 YYEEEE. The CDR3 nucleotides are TGTGCCAGCAGCGAAAAAGGGGATACCGGGGAGCTGTTTTTT. It is translated as CASSEKGDTGELFF.

The chain is built from TRBV19 and TRBJ1-1; the D gene is possibly TRBD1 (5 bases). Germline CDR1 and CDR2: LNHDA and SQIVND (reference sequence). Trimming removed 6 bases at V and 0 bases at J, with 17 bases between. This CDR3 is built from 16 residues. CDR3 region: CASSHQGTLLNTEAFF. The CDR3 DNA follows: TGTGCCAGTAGCCATCAGGGTACGCTATTGAACACTGAAGCTTTCTTT.

The chain links TRBV6-5 to TRBJ1-1, with 10 bases identical to TRBD1. The CDR3 runs to 15 residues. Germline V gene sequence: CDR1 MNHEY, CDR2 SVGAGI. The J segment lost 5 bases and the V segment lost 6 bases, leaving 9 bases of the junction unmatched. CDR3 nucleotide sequence: TGTGCCAGCAGGGGACAGGGGAGAACGGTGACTGAAGCTTTCTTT. This gives the protein CASRGQGRTVTEAFF.

The chain has TRBV9 and TRBJ2-2; a possible D gene is TRBD2 (6 bases). The CDR3 spans 15 residues. Germline V lookup: CDR1 SGDLS, CDR2 YYNGEE. V lost 0 bases, J lost 5 bases, and 11 bases lay in between. The CDR3, as DNA: TGTGCCAGCAGCGTAGGCCGGGGAGGAACCGGGGAGCTGTTTTTT. It codes for CASSVGRGGTGELFF. Full variable domain (remainder filled in from reference TRBV9 and TRBJ2-2): DSGVTQTPKHLITATGQRVTLRCSPRSGDLSVYWYQQSLDQGLQFLIQYYNGEERAKGNILERFSAQQFPDLHSELNLSSLELGDSALYFCASSVGRGGTGELFFGEGSRLTVL.

This clone was picked up one time. This chain connects TRBV7-2 to TRBJ2-4; D is ambiguous. Germline values: CDR1 SGHTA, CDR2 FQGNSA. Deletions cut 3 bases from V and 13 bases from J, with 13 bases between. This CDR3 is 12 amino acids long. CDR3 protein: CASSFGQAMQYF. The CDR3 nucleotides read TGTGCCAGCAGCTTCGGGCAGGCCATGCAGTACTTC.

This chain connects TRBV9 to TRBJ1-2, with D possibly being TRBD1 (5 bases). The CDR3 has 15 amino acids. V was trimmed by 0 bases and J by 4 bases, leaving 13 bases between them. Germline V lookup: CDR1 SGDLS, CDR2 YYNGEE. CDR3 DNA: TGTGCCAGCAGCGTAGGGGGGGACGGAACCTATGGCTACACCTTC. Amino acids: CASSVGGDGTYGYTF. The full variable domain, in which reference TRBV9 and TRBJ1-2 provide the parts outside the CDR3, is DSGVTQTPKHLITATGQRVTLRCSPRSGDLSVYWYQQSLDQGLQFLIQYYNGEERAKGNILERFSAQQFPDLHSELNLSSLELGDSALYFCASSVGGDGTYGYTFGSGTRLTVV.

V gene TRBV19 combines with J gene TRBJ1-5; possible D gene TRBD1, 6 bases. CDR1 LNHDA and CDR2 SQIVND come from the germline V gene (reference sequence). V lost 8 bases and J 0 bases, leaving 11 bases between the germline ends. The CDR3 spans 14 residues. CDR3 nucleotide sequence: TGTGCCAGTGCGGACAGCGATAGCAATCAGCCCCAGCATTTT. It is translated as CASADSDSNQPQHF.

The chain has TRBV7-9 and TRBJ2-3; D is possibly TRBD2 (5 bases). The CDR3 length is 17 residues. V gave up 5 bases and J gave up 1 base, with 19 bases separating them. Germline V gene data show CDR1 as SEHNR and CDR2 as FQNEAQ (reference sequence). This CDR3 is CASSLLLLGVGTDTQYF. CDR3 DNA sequence: TGTGCCAGCAGCCTGCTTTTGCTGGGAGTTGGCACAGATACGCAGTATTTT. The complete variable domain, with remaining parts taken from reference TRBV7-9 and TRBJ2-3, reads DTGVSQNPRHKITKRGQNVTFRCDPISEHNRLYWYRQTLGQGPEFLTYFQNEAQLEKSRLLSDRFSAERPKGSFSTLEIQRTEQGDSAMYLCASSLLLLGVGTDTQYFGPGTRLTVL.

The chain couples TRBV12-3 or TRBV12-4 to TRBJ1-1; D is ambiguous. V lost 2 bases, J lost 10 bases, and 14 bases lay in between. The CDR3 totals 13 residues. The CDR3 sequence is CASSLLAGVVAFF. For the CDR3, the DNA is TGTGCCAGCAGTTTACTTGCTGGAGTTGTAGCTTTCTTT.

The chain couples TRBV27 to TRBJ1-5; no definite D call. The CDR3 covers 16 residues. Trimming left V 4 bases short and J 0 bases short, with 13 bases between. The V gene's germline CDR1 is MNHEY and CDR2 SMNVEV (reference sequence). The CDR3 region has the DNA TGTGCCAGCAGTTCTCTCGGAGATTATAGCAATCAGCCCCAGCATTTT. As protein: CASSSLGDYSNQPQHF.

The chain uses TRBV18 and TRBJ1-5; D unresolved. V was clipped by 4 bases and J by 9 bases, with 16 bases between them. CDR1 KGHSH and CDR2 LQKENI come from the germline V gene. CDR3 length equals 14 residues. The CDR3 DNA follows: TGTGCCAGCTCACAAGGAAAAGTGATGGGGCCCCAGCATTTT. Translated: CASSQGKVMGPQHF.

The chain links TRBV2 to TRBJ2-1, with a tentative D call TRBD1 (5 bases). The CDR3 contains 15 residues. V was clipped by 0 bases and J by 8 bases, with 14 bases between them. CDR1 is SNHLY and CDR2 is FYNNEI in the germline V gene. CDR3 residues: CASSEAWGQGDEQFF. CDR3 sequence (DNA): TGTGCCAGCAGTGAAGCTTGGGGCCAGGGCGATGAGCAGTTCTTC.

V and J are TRBV25-1 and TRBJ1-5, with 7 bases that match TRBD1. V trimming: 6 bases; J trimming: 3 bases; junction bases outside the gene matches: 5. Germline CDR1 reads MGHDK; CDR2 reads SYGVNS. The CDR3 runs to 14 residues. The CDR3: CASRETGINQPQHF. The CDR3 coding sequence is TGTGCCAGCAGAGAGACAGGGATCAATCAGCCCCAGCATTTT.

This chain uses TRBV7-9 with TRBJ1-1, with a tentative D call TRBD1 (6 bases). The V end lost 6 bases, the J end lost 2 bases, and 13 bases lay between the germline ends. This CDR3 comprises 14 residues. Germline V CDR1 and CDR2: SEHNR, FQNEAQ (reference sequence). The CDR3: CASRRGQRNTEAFF. CDR3 DNA: TGTGCCAGCAGAAGAGGACAGAGAAACACTGAAGCTTTCTTT.

The V gene is TRBV27, the J gene TRBJ1-2; TRBD1 might be the D (6 bases). Trimming took 4 bases from V and 11 from J, leaving 17 bases between them. Germline CDR1 is MNHEY and CDR2 is SMNVEV (reference sequence). The CDR3 runs to 13 residues. The CDR3 DNA is TGTGCCAGCAGTTCCCTAGGGGGAGGGGCATACACCTTC. Protein: CASSSLGGGAYTF.

This chain links TRBV30 with TRBJ2-6; TRBD2 is a possible D gene (6 bases). Germline lookup yields CDR1 GTSNPN and CDR2 SVGIG (reference sequence). The CDR3 consists of 15 residues. V lost 6 bases and J 0 bases, leaving 12 bases between the germline ends. The CDR3 nucleotides are TGTGCCTGCCGGACCGGGAGCTCTGGGGCCAACGTCCTGACTTTC. Protein: CACRTGSSGANVLTF.

This clone was seen more than once but under ten times. This chain links TRBV10-3 with TRBJ2-1; D ambiguous. V lost 2 bases, J lost 1 base, and 3 bases lay in between. Germline CDR1 reads ENHRY; CDR2 reads SYGVKD. The CDR3 sequence is 13 residues long. The CDR3 DNA is TGTGCCATCAGTGAGGGGTCCTACAATGAGCAGTTCTTC. The encoded protein is CAISEGSYNEQFF.

The rearrangement links TRBV29-1 to TRBJ1-2, with 7 bases matching TRBD1. The V and J ends lost 6 bases and 3 bases, in that order; junction bases with no gene match: 13. CDR3 length equals 15 residues. CDR1 is SQVTM, CDR2 ANQGSEA, per germline. As DNA, the CDR3 is TGCAGCGTCGACGCGACAGGGTTGAGTGACTATGGCTACACCTTC. This sequence encodes CSVDATGLSDYGYTF.

The chain links TRBV7-2 to TRBJ2-3, with 11 positions matching TRBD2. This CDR3 spans 17 amino acids. After removal of 1 base from V and 6 bases from J, the junction contained 9 bases not matched to a gene. Germline CDR1 reads SGHTA; CDR2 reads FQGNSA. As DNA, the CDR3 is TGTGCCAGCAGCTTAGTGAGTAGCGGGGGGGCCAGGGATACGCAGTATTTT. Its protein product is CASSLVSSGGARDTQYF.

The chain recombines TRBV5-1 with TRBJ1-1; D is ambiguous. This CDR3 comprises 14 residues. CDR1 SGHRS and CDR2 YFSETQ come from the germline V gene. Between the trimmed V and J ends, which lost 4 bases and 3 bases, there was a span of 13 bases. For the CDR3, the DNA is TGCGCCAGCAGCCGTGGGCCCGGGGACACTGAAGCTTTCTTT. Residues: CASSRGPGDTEAFF.

The chain links TRBV28 to TRBJ1-4; 7 positions agree with TRBD1. Germline lookup yields CDR1 MDHEN and CDR2 SYDVKM. Trimming removed 3 bases from V and 8 bases from J; junction bases left unmatched: 9. The CDR3 totals 15 residues. The CDR3 is CASSFWREGGEKLFF. The CDR3 DNA follows: TGTGCCAGCAGTTTTTGGAGGGAAGGGGGCGAAAAACTGTTTTTT.

The rearrangement joins TRBV29-1 to TRBJ2-7, with 10 bases identical to TRBD2. Per the germline V gene, CDR1 is SQVTM and CDR2 is ANQGSEA. CDR3 length: 17 residues. Germline trimming cut 7 bases from V and 0 bases from J; bases unmatched to any gene: 15. CDR3 loop: CSAGGLARGLSSYEQYF. The CDR3 DNA is TGCAGCGCCGGGGGACTAGCGCGGGGACTTAGCTCCTACGAGCAGTACTTC.

The chain uses TRBV6-5 and TRBJ1-2; D call uncertain. This CDR3 has 13 amino acids. The germline V gene encodes CDR1 MNHEY and CDR2 SVGAGI. The ends were cut back, 6 bases at V and 8 bases at J, with 16 bases in the middle. CDR3 sequence (DNA): TGTGCCAGCAGGAGCCCTTCGGGAAGAGGCTACACCTTC. This codes for CASRSPSGRGYTF.

V usage is TRBV7-6 and J usage is TRBJ1-2; D is possibly TRBD1 (5 bases). CDR1 SGHVS and CDR2 FNYEAQ come from the germline V gene. The V end lost 5 bases, the J end lost 1 base, and 14 bases lay between the germline ends. This CDR3 comprises 15 residues. CDR3 loop: CASSPGLDSNYGYTF. DNA for the CDR3: TGTGCCAGCAGCCCCGGCTTAGACAGTAACTATGGCTACACCTTC.

This clone was observed once. V and J are TRBV11-2 and TRBJ1-1; TRBD1 aligns across 8 bases. CDR1 and CDR2 (germline): SGHAT, FQNNGV. The CDR3 is made up of 18 amino acids. The trim removed 4 bases at V and 1 base at J, leaving 14 bases unmatched. The CDR3 is CASSSITPTGQGNTEAFF. The CDR3 bases are TGTGCCAGCAGCTCGATTACACCGACAGGACAGGGGAACACTGAAGCTTTCTTT.

The chain uses TRBV12-5 and TRBJ1-2; TRBD1 matches 9 bases. This CDR3 is 15 amino acids long. Trimming cost V 6 bases and J 4 bases; bases outside gene matches: 9. Germline CDR1 is LGHNT and CDR2 is FRNRAP. The CDR3 is CASGEQGAVGYGYTF. CDR3 bases: TGTGCTAGTGGGGAACAGGGGGCCGTGGGCTATGGCTACACCTTC.

The chain couples TRBV29-1 to TRBJ1-1, with 7 positions matching TRBD1. Germline loops: CDR1 SQVTM, CDR2 ANQGSEA. This CDR3 has 13 residues. Trimming at V came to 5 bases and at J to 2 bases, leaving 5 bases not matched to a gene. Here the CDR3 reads CSVLRQGNTEAFF. CDR3 nucleotide sequence: TGCAGCGTTCTACGACAGGGAAACACTGAAGCTTTCTTT. The full variable domain, its missing parts supplied by reference TRBV29-1 and TRBJ1-1, is SAVISQKPSRDICQRGTSLTIQCQVDSQVTMMFWYRQQPGQSLTLIATANQGSEATYESGFVIDKFPISRPNLTFSTLTVSNMSPEDSSIYLCSVLRQGNTEAFFGQGTRLTVV.